Shown below are 17 T cell receptor beta chains from a single sample sequenced in a study of early T cells in non-severe SARS-CoV-2 infection. MiXCR, run by TCRdb on the 5' RACE reads, gives a single entry per CDR3 protein. Of approximately 76,000 distinct CDR3 sequences listed, around 15% are singletons. The material sequenced was whole blood. The receptors shown here come from an adult who was a healthcare worker with PCR-confirmed SARS-CoV-2 infection or an uninfected control (not recorded which).

This clonotype was counted between two and nine times. J is TRBJ2-7 and V is TRBV27; TRBD1 is a possible D gene (6 bases). The V end was cut by 6 bases, the J end by 2 bases, with 14 bases between. Germline V lookup: CDR1 MNHEY, CDR2 SMNVEV (reference sequence). The CDR3 contains 14 residues. CDR3 in amino acids: CASSLGAIPYEQYF. CDR3 sequence (DNA): TGTGCCAGCAGCCTGGGGGCGATCCCCTACGAGCAGTACTTC.

This clonotype was counted ten times or more. V gene TRBV18 combines with J gene TRBJ2-1; D is unresolved. Trimming removed 5 bases at V and 6 bases at J, with 11 bases between. The CDR3 has 13 amino acids. The germline V gene has CDR1 KGHSH and CDR2 LQKENI. CDR3 protein: CASSKSEGNEQFF. The CDR3 DNA sequence: TGTGCCAGCTCAAAGTCAGAAGGCAATGAGCAGTTCTTC.

The chain is built from TRBV5-1 and TRBJ1-3, with D hard to call. Germline-derived CDR1 and CDR2 are SGHRS and YFSETQ. The V end lost 7 bases, the J end lost 0 bases, and 11 bases lay between the germline ends. This CDR3 comprises 14 residues. The CDR3, as DNA: TGCGCCAGCTCGGATCCAGACTCTGGAAACACCATATATTTT. This encodes CASSDPDSGNTIYF.

The rearrangement joins TRBV29-1 to TRBJ2-1; 9 bases line up with TRBD2. The CDR3 is made up of 16 amino acids. The trim removed 5 bases at V and 6 bases at J, leaving 14 bases unmatched. Per germline, CDR1 SQVTM and CDR2 ANQGSEA. CDR3 in DNA: TGCAGCGTTTCCGGATCTAGCGGGATACCCTCCAATGAGCAGTTCTTC. Amino acids: CSVSGSSGIPSNEQFF.

V gene TRBV12-3 or TRBV12-4 combines with J gene TRBJ1-2, with a possible D match to TRBD1 (5 bases). This CDR3 is built from 14 residues. V lost 1 base and J 1 base, leaving 7 bases between the germline ends. The CDR3 sequence is CASSLGGYNYGYTF. Here the CDR3 DNA reads TGTGCCAGCAGTTTAGGGGGGTATAACTATGGCTACACCTTC.

This chain links TRBV4-1 with TRBJ2-2, with a weak D call TRBD1 (6 bases). CDR3 length: 12 residues. CDR1 is MGHRA, CDR2 YSYEKL, per germline. Between the trimmed V and J ends, which lost 8 bases and 6 bases, there was a span of 10 bases. This CDR3 is CASQQGSGELFF. CDR3 nucleotides: TGCGCCAGCCAACAGGGATCCGGGGAGCTGTTTTTT.

Only a few counts were recorded for this clonotype. V is TRBV7-9 and J is TRBJ2-3; D perhaps matches TRBD1 (5 bases). V dropped 2 bases and J dropped 6 bases, with 12 bases sitting between them. Germline values: CDR1 SEHNR, CDR2 FQNEAQ (reference sequence). There are 14 residues in the CDR3. The CDR3 coding sequence is TGTGCCAGCAGCTTATCAGGGTATGAGGATACGCAGTATTTT. The encoded protein is CASSLSGYEDTQYF.

This clonotype showed up just a few times. The V gene is TRBV29-1, the J gene TRBJ2-1; perhaps TRBD2 as D (6 bases). The CDR3 runs to 13 residues. Germline CDR1 reads SQVTM; CDR2 reads ANQGSEA. Between the trimmed V and J ends, which lost 5 bases and 6 bases, there was a span of 14 bases. The CDR3 DNA is TGCAGCGTTCGTCCGGGGGACCGCAATGAGCAGTTCTTC. Its protein product is CSVRPGDRNEQFF.

The V gene is TRBV10-2, the J gene TRBJ2-7, with D perhaps matching TRBD2 (7 bases). V lost 2 bases and J 4 bases, leaving 21 bases between the germline ends. CDR1 and CDR2 from the germline V gene are WSHSY and SAAADI. The CDR3 sequence is 17 residues long. CDR3 residues: CASSERWGTGGQYEQYF. CDR3 sequence (DNA): TGCGCCAGCAGTGAGCGGTGGGGAACGGGGGGCCAATACGAGCAGTACTTC.

Ten or more counts support this clonotype. The chain is built from TRBV7-9 and TRBJ2-7, with D possibly TRBD2 on 5 matching bases. Germline V gene data show CDR1 as SEHNR and CDR2 as FQNEAQ (reference sequence). The CDR3 length is 12 residues. Trimming shortened V by 5 bases and J by 3 bases, and 8 bases separated the two germline ends. CDR3 in amino acids: CASSVGDYEQYF. Here the CDR3 DNA reads TGTGCCAGCAGCGTCGGGGACTACGAGCAGTACTTC.

This clonotype turned up a few times. The chain is built from TRBV2 and TRBJ2-5; D remains unclear. The CDR3 is 11 residues long. Germline CDR1 and CDR2: SNHLY and FYNNEI. The V and J ends lost 5 bases and 5 bases respectively, with 6 bases between them. As DNA, the CDR3 is TGTGCCAGCAGTAAGAGGGAGACCCAGTACTTC. Its protein is CASSKRETQYF.

The V call is TRBV18, the J call TRBJ2-7; D remains unclear. The CDR3 spans 16 residues. Deletions cut 3 bases from V and 0 bases from J, with 15 bases between. CDR1 and CDR2 (germline): KGHSH, LQKENI. The CDR3 protein is CASSPIGGVDSYEQYF. The CDR3 coding sequence is TGTGCCAGCTCACCCATCGGTGGCGTCGACTCCTACGAGCAGTACTTC.

In its sample, this clonotype was seen a few times. Here the CDR3 reads CASSLSGWGQVLNTQYF. CDR3 sequence (DNA): TGTGCCAGCAGTTTATCCGGGTGGGGACAGGTTCTAAATACGCAGTATTTT. The chain uses TRBV27 and TRBJ2-3; 8 nucleotides line up with TRBD1. This CDR3 has 17 residues. J gave up 7 bases and V 0 bases, and 12 bases lay outside the gene matches. Germline V lookup: CDR1 MNHEY, CDR2 SMNVEV (reference sequence).

This clonotype has a count of ten or more. The chain has TRBV20-1 and TRBJ1-4; 9 positions match TRBD1. V lost 2 bases to trimming and J lost 7 bases; unmatched junction nucleotides: 2. The germline CDR1 and CDR2 sequences are DFQATT and SNEGSKA (reference sequence). The CDR3 is 13 residues long. In nucleotides, the CDR3 is TGCAGTGCTAGAAGGACAGGGGTTGAAAAACTGTTTTTT. Protein product: CSARRTGVEKLFF.

This clonotype appeared many times. The chain employs TRBV12-5 and TRBJ2-7, with D perhaps matching TRBD2 (5 bases). Trimming took off 7 bases at V and 2 bases at J, with 18 bases between the two ends. The CDR3 is 15 amino acids. Germline-derived CDR1 and CDR2 are LGHNT and FRNRAP. This CDR3 reads CASEQITGGPYEQYF. CDR3 bases: TGTGCTAGTGAACAAATCACGGGCGGGCCCTACGAGCAGTACTTC.

This clonotype was found many times. The chain employs TRBV9 and TRBJ1-6; the D is unclear. Germline V lookup: CDR1 SGDLS, CDR2 YYNGEE. The CDR3 extends over 15 amino acids. V dropped 0 bases and J dropped 7 bases, with 11 bases sitting between them. In DNA, the CDR3 is TGTGCCAGCAGCGTAGAAGGCACGGAAAATTCACCCCTCCACTTT. This translates into CASSVEGTENSPLHF. Looking up the rest from reference TRBV9 and TRBJ1-6 gives the full variable domain: DSGVTQTPKHLITATGQRVTLRCSPRSGDLSVYWYQQSLDQGLQFLIQYYNGEERAKGNILERFSAQQFPDLHSELNLSSLELGDSALYFCASSVEGTENSPLHFGNGTRLTVT.

This clonotype was counted between two and nine times. V usage is TRBV5-4 and J usage is TRBJ2-1; 12 bases match TRBD2. The V segment lost 1 base and the J segment 8 bases; nucleotides outside the gene matches: 7. Germline CDR1 reads SGHNT; CDR2 reads YYREEE (reference sequence). The CDR3 has 16 amino acids. The CDR3 is CASSLTRTSGTDEQFF. The CDR3 DNA is TGTGCCAGCAGCTTGACTAGGACTAGCGGGACCGATGAGCAGTTCTTC. Supplemented by reference TRBV5-4 and TRBJ2-1, the full variable domain reads ETGVTQSPTHLIKTRGQQVTLRCSSQSGHNTVSWYQQALGQGPQFIFQYYREEENGRGNFPPRFSGLQFPNYSSELNVNALELDDSALYLCASSLTRTSGTDEQFFGPGTRLTVL.